The present TCR beta chain was sequenced within a study of monozygotic twins with inflammatory bowel disease. Study-level results: Whereas healthy co-twins had higher TCRbeta diversity (inverse Simpson), IBD patients had lower diversity.

After re-calling the 5' RACE reads, TCRdb lists one entry per CDR3 protein, DNA absent. Its table lists approximately 380,000 distinct CDR3 sequences. With respect to this clonotype: Its antigen is unknown.

CDR1 is SGHDN, CDR2 FVKESK, per germline. The CDR3 totals 15 residues. The sequencing input was blood. The V gene is TRBV14, the J gene TRBJ1-2. The receptor was isolated from a human donor with ulcerative colitis or Crohn's disease, or a healthy co-twin of an affected twin (not recorded which). The CDR3 sequence is CASSQDRAGSYGYTF.